This is a list of T cell receptor beta chains from one sample in a study of T-cell reconstitution after alpha-beta-depleted transplantation in children. TCRdb called the PCR reads again in MiXCR, with one record for every CDR3 protein. The sample records over 150,000 distinct CDR3 sequences, more than 6.5% being singletons. The specimen was PBMCs from the stem cell graft donor, collected from the stem cell graft. These receptors were obtained from a human donor who donated a stem cell graft to a child with Wiskott-Aldrich syndrome. CDR3s include the opening cysteine and the closing phenylalanine or tryptophan. The D gene is left open where the match is weak. Size values are once, few and many counts, or a class for expanded clones, and some rows have none.

D,size,V,J,CDR3,DNA
TRBD2,-,TRBV5-1,TRBJ2-1,CASSLAGGSYNKQFF,TGCGCCAGCAGCTTGGCCGGGGGGTCCTACAATAAGCAGTTCTTC
-,many,TRBV20-1,TRBJ2-2,CSALRGAGTNTGELFF,TGCAGTGCGCTCAGAGGGGCAGGGACGAACACCGGGGAGCTGTTTTTT
-,many,TRBV20-1,TRBJ1-1,CSAAGRTNTEAFF,TGCAGTGCTGCGGGACGGACGAACACTGAAGCTTTCTTT
-,many,TRBV20-1,TRBJ2-1,CSAEGRAESYNEQFF,TGCAGTGCCGAGGGTAGAGCGGAATCCTACAATGAGCAGTTCTTC
-,many,TRBV20-1,TRBJ2-7,CSATSTTGEGEQYF,TGCAGTGCGACTTCAACGACAGGGGAGGGAGAGCAGTACTTC
TRBD1,many,TRBV12-3/TRBV12-4,TRBJ2-2,CASRSGQGTGELFF,TGTGCCAGCAGATCGGGACAGGGCACCGGGGAGCTGTTTTTT
-,few,TRBV6-4,TRBJ2-1,CTICLGTWLRETYNEQFF,TGTACCATCTGTTTAGGAACGTGGTTGAGAGAGACCTACAATGAGCAGTTCTTC
-,many,TRBV5-1,TRBJ2-7,CASSSQGKAYEQYF,TGCGCCAGCAGCTCCCAGGGGAAGGCCTACGAGCAGTACTTC
-,many,TRBV6-5,TRBJ2-7,CASSYSYPTGGQYF,TGTGCCAGCAGTTACTCGTACCCCACAGGCGGGCAGTACTTC
TRBD1,many,TRBV12-3/TRBV12-4,TRBJ1-4,CASSPGTGQNEKLFF,TGTGCCAGCAGTCCAGGGACAGGACAAAATGAAAAACTGTTTTTT
-,many,TRBV20-1,TRBJ2-1,CSATQLYNEQFF,TGCAGTGCCACTCAACTCTACAATGAGCAGTTCTTC